Sequencing of this T cell receptor (beta chain) was carried out in a study of immune evolution from preneoplasia to lung adenocarcinoma. Profiled with immunoSEQ multiplex PCR; TCRdb holds only in-frame clones, not every one. The sample holds around 41,000 clones, over 75% seen once. There are 19 residues in the CDR3. CDR1 and CDR2 from the germline V gene are MGHRA and YSYEKL. The ends lost 1 base at V and 3 bases at J; junction bases unmatched: 11. The TCR originated in a person aged 55 to 75 with lung adenocarcinoma. What was sequenced was FFPE invasive lung adenocarcinoma tissue. V gene TRBV4-1 combines with J gene TRBJ2-1; 11 nucleotides agree with TRBD2. CDR3 sequence: CASSQGRSTSGSIYNEQFF. The CDR3, as DNA: TGCGCCAGCAGCCAAGGGAGGAGTACTAGCGGGAGTATCTACAATGAGCAGTTCTTC.